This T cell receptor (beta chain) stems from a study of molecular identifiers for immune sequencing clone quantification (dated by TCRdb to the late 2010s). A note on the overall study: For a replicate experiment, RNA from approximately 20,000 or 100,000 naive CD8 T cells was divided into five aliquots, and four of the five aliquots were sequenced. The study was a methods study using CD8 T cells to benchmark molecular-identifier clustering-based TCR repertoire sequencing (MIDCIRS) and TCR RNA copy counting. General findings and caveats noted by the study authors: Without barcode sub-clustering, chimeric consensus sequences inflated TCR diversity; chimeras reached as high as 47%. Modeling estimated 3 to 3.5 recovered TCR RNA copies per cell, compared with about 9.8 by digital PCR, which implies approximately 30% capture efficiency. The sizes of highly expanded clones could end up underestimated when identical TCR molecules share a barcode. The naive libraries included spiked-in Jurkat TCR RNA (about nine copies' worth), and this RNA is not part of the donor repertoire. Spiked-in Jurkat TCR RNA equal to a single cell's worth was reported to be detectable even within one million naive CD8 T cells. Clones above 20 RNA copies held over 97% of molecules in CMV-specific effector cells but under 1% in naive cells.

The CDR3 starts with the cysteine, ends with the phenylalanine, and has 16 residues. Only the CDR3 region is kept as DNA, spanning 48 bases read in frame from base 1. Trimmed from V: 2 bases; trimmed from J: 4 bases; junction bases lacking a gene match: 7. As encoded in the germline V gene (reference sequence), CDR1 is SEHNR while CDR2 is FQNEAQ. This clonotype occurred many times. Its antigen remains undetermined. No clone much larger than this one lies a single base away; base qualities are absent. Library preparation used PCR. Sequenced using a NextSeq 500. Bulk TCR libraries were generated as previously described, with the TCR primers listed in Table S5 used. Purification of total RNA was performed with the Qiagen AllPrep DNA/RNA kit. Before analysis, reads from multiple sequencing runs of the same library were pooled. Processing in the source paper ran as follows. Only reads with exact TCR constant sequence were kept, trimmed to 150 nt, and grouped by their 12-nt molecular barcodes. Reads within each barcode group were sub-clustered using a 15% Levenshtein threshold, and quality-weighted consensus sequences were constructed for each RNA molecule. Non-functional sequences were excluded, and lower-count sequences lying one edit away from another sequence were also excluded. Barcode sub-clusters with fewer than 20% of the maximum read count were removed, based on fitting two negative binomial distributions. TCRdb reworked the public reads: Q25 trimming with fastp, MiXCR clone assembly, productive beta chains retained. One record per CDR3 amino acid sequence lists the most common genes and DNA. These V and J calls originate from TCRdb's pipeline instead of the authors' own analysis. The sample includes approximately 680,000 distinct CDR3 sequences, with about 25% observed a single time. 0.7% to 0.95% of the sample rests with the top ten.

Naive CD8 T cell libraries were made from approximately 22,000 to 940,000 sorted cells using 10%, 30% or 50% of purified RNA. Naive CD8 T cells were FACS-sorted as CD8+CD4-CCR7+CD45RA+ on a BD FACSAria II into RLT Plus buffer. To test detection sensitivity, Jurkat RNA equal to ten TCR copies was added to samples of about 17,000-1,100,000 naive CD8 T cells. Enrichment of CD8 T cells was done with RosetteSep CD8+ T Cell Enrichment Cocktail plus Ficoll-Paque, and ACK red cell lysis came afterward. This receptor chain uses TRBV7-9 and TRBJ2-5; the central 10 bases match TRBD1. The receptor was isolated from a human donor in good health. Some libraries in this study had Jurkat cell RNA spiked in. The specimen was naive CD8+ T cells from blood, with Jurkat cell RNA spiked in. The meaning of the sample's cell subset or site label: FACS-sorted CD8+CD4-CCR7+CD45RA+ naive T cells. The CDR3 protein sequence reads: CASSLTRDRGRETQYF. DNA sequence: TGTGCCAGCAGCTTAACAAGGGACAGGGGTAGAGAGACCCAGTACTTC. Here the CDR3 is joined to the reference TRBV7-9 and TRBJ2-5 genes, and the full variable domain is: DTGVSQNPRHKITKRGQNVTFRCDPISEHNRLYWYRQTLGQGPEFLTYFQNEAQLEKSRLLSDRFSAERPKGSFSTLEIQRTEQGDSAMYLCASSLTRDRGRETQYFGPGTRLLVL.